This TCR beta chain stems from a study of OX40 agonist ivuxolimab in advanced cancers. Turning to the study itself: Ivuxolimab, an agonistic anti-OX40 (CD134) antibody, was given to patients. Age averaged 60 years (range about 20 to 80), and roughly 80% were male.

Worth noting for this clone: What it recognizes is unknown.

The protocol was immunoSEQ multiplex PCR, while the TCRdb copy is restricted to in-frame clones and leaves out a portion. Of roughly 45,000 clones detected, approximately 88% appear once; the ten largest clones hold 3% to 4%. General study results and limits: With doses of 0.1-3.0 mg/kg, partial responders showed among the lowest clonal expansion.

Trimming pared 3 bases from V and 1 base from J, leaving 12 bases between. CDR3 length equals 16 residues. Germline CDR1 KGHSH, CDR2 LQKENI. The sequence came from an adult with an advanced solid tumor such as melanoma, head and neck, liver or kidney cancer. The sequenced sample was CD4+ or CD8+ T cells sorted from blood, obtained in a trial of the OX40 agonist ivuxolimab. The rearrangement links TRBV18 to TRBJ2-2, with D tentatively TRBD1 (5 bases). CDR3 coding DNA: TGTGCCAGCTCACCTTCTCCAGGGAAGAACACCGGGGAGCTGTTTTTT. Protein product: CASSPSPGKNTGELFF.